These T cell receptor beta chains were read from a single sample in a study of blood T cell repertoires in COVID-19. The repertoire was sequenced with immunoSEQ multiplex PCR; TCRdb's copy has only in-frame clones and lacks some. The sample records roughly 230,000 clones, 65% to 85% being singletons. The sequenced material came from peripheral blood. The receptors originated from a middle-aged man with active or convalescent COVID-19. CDR3s include the opening cysteine and the closing phenylalanine or tryptophan. A D gene is named only where the DNA matches it firmly. Size tells how often a clone was seen (once, few, many) or the class of an expanded clone, and some rows leave it out.

TRBV4-3	.	.	TRBJ1-2	TGCGCCAGCAGCCAAGAGCGCGGCGGCCTCTATGGCTACACCTTC	CASSQERGGLYGYTF
TRBV6-5	TRBD1	few	TRBJ1-1	TGTGCCAGCAGTCGAGGGACAGGGCGAACTGAAGCTTTCTTT	CASSRGTGRTEAFF
TRBV6-5	.	.	TRBJ2-7	TGTGCCAGCAGTTACGCCGGGACTCCTGCGACCGGGGAGCAGTACTTC	CASSYAGTPATGEQYF
TRBV9	TRBD1	.	TRBJ2-1	TGTGCCAGCAGCGTAGAACCGGCAGGGGGTTACAATGAGCAGTTCTTC	CASSVEPAGGYNEQFF
TRBV7-2	TRBD1	.	TRBJ1-2	TGTGCCAGCAGCTATAAACCCGTCCGACAGGGAAGCTATGGCTACACCTTC	CASSYKPVRQGSYGYTF
TRBV5-1	.	few	TRBJ1-6	TGCGCCAGCAGCTCCAGAGCGGGGGGGGAGTCACCCCTCCACTTT	CASSSRAGGESPLHF
TRBV14	TRBD2	.	TRBJ2-3	TGTGCCAGCAGCGTAGCGGGGGGGCCGGGTACGCAGTATTTT	CASSVAGGPGTQYF
TRBV11-3	TRBD2	.	TRBJ2-3	TGTGCCAGCAGCTTAGTGTCTAGCGGAGACACAGATACGCAGTATTTT	CASSLVSSGDTDTQYF
TRBV9	.	.	TRBJ1-4	TGTGCCAGCAGCGTAGCAGGCCAGGATGAAAAACTGTTTTTT	CASSVAGQDEKLFF
TRBV28	TRBD1	.	TRBJ1-2	TGTGCCAGCAGTTTGGCGACAGGGGGCCGGAGCTACACCTTC	CASSLATGGRSYTF
TRBV30	.	.	TRBJ1-4	TGTGCCTGGAGCGGTGGAGCCTCAACTAATGAAAAACTGTTTTTT	CAWSGGASTNEKLFF
TRBV6-6	TRBD1	.	TRBJ1-3	TGTGCCAGCAGCCCGGTGGGACAGGGGGGAGGAAACACCATATATTTT	CASSPVGQGGGNTIYF
TRBV19	TRBD2	.	TRBJ2-2	TGTGCCAGTAGTACTAGCGGGACTTTAACCGGGGAGCTGTTTTTT	CASSTSGTLTGELFF
TRBV7-2	TRBD1	.	TRBJ2-1	TGTGCCAGCAGCTTAATTGGGACAGCACAGTTCTTC	CASSLIGTAQFF
TRBV4-1	TRBD2	.	TRBJ2-3	TGCGCCAGCAGCCGACTAGCGGCCCTTTCTAGCACAGATACGCAGTATTTT	CASSRLAALSSTDTQYF
TRBV12-3/TRBV12-4	TRBD2	.	TRBJ2-1	TGTGCCCGCGGGGGGGGGTACAATGAGCAGTTCTTC	CARGGGYNEQFF
TRBV30	TRBD1	.	TRBJ2-4	TGTGCCTGGAGTGAAAGGGGGCCGGTCAAAAACATTCAGTACTTC	CAWSERGPVKNIQYF
TRBV11-2	.	.	TRBJ2-3	TGTGCCAGCAGCTCTACCCCCTCATTCACAGATACGCAGTATTTT	CASSSTPSFTDTQYF